The 25 T cell receptor beta chains below were found in one sample sequenced in a study of blood T cell repertoires in COVID-19. The data were produced by immunoSEQ multiplex PCR, yet TCRdb's version contains in-frame clones alone and is incomplete. The table shows roughly 250,000 clones, with around four fifths occurring only once. The specimen sequenced was peripheral blood. Receptors were obtained from a woman between 55 and 75 years old with active or convalescent COVID-19.

V usage is TRBV28 and J usage is TRBJ1-4; D remains unclear. The V gene's germline CDR1 is MDHEN and CDR2 SYDVKM. Trimming shortened V by 6 bases and J by 0 bases, and 14 bases separated the two germline ends. The length of the CDR3 is 16 residues. CDR3 sequence reads: CASRSFGGATNEKLFF. The DNA for the CDR3 is TGTGCCAGCAGGTCCTTCGGCGGGGCAACTAATGAAAAACTGTTTTTT.

J is TRBJ1-1 and V is TRBV19; 10 positions agree with TRBD1. The germline V gene has CDR1 LNHDA and CDR2 SQIVND (reference sequence). With 4 bases clipped from V and 12 bases from J, the junction kept 5 bases outside the gene matches. This CDR3 spans 12 amino acids. The CDR3 region is CASSKGQGSTFF. The CDR3 DNA sequence: TGTGCCAGTAGTAAGGGACAGGGGTCGACTTTCTTT.

V usage is TRBV27 and J usage is TRBJ1-1; 7 bases align to TRBD1. Germline trimming cut 9 bases from V and 0 bases from J; bases unmatched to any gene: 4. CDR1 is MNHEY, CDR2 SMNVEV, per germline (reference sequence). This CDR3 spans 13 amino acids. This chain's CDR3 is CARPGQLNTEAFF. In nucleotides, the CDR3 is TGTGCCAGACCGGGACAGCTGAACACTGAAGCTTTCTTT.

The chain is built from TRBV6-1 and TRBJ2-2, with TRBD2 identical over 10 bases. After removal of 2 bases from V and 7 bases from J, the junction contained 7 bases not matched to a gene. The CDR3 contains 16 residues. The germline V gene encodes CDR1 MNHNS and CDR2 SASEGT. CDR3 in DNA: TGTGCCAGCAGTGAACAGAGCGGGGGGGCCCGCGGGGAGCTGTTTTTT. Its translation: CASSEQSGGARGELFF.

V usage is TRBV12-3 or TRBV12-4 and J usage is TRBJ1-4, with 7 bases fitting TRBD1. Trimming at V came to 5 bases and at J to 5 bases, leaving 2 bases not matched to a gene. The CDR3 is 13 amino acids. The CDR3 reads CASSLTGNEKLFF. In nucleotides, the CDR3 is TGTGCCAGCAGTCTGACAGGGAATGAAAAACTGTTTTTT.

The chain recombines TRBV5-6 with TRBJ1-1, with D unclear. The CDR3 extends over 16 amino acids. Germline lookup yields CDR1 SGHDT and CDR2 YYEEEE. V lost 3 bases and J lost 3, with 18 bases in between. CDR3 loop: CASSSLASRGYTEAFF. For the CDR3, the DNA is TGTGCCAGCAGCTCCCTCGCGAGTCGAGGCTACACTGAAGCTTTCTTT.

CDR3 coding DNA: TGTGCCAGCAGTGAGACAGGGGTTGGAGGCACTGAAGCTTTCTTT. This codes for CASSETGVGGTEAFF. The J gene is TRBJ1-1, the V gene TRBV2; the match to TRBD1 covers 8 bases. Germline V gene lookup returns CDR1 SNHLY and CDR2 FYNNEI. The CDR3 runs 15 residues. V gave up 3 bases and J gave up 4 bases; unmatched junction bases: 7. Supplemented by reference TRBV2 and TRBJ1-1, the full variable domain reads EPEVTQTPSHQVTQMGQEVILRCVPISNHLYFYWYRQILGQKVEFLVSFYNNEISEKSEIFDDQFSVERPDGSNFTLKIRSTKLEDSAMYFCASSETGVGGTEAFFGQGTRLTVV.

This clone showed up just once. The V gene is TRBV3-1 (or the pseudogene TRBV3-2), the J gene TRBJ2-5; 10 nucleotides match TRBD2. The CDR3 extends over 15 amino acids. Trimming removed 3 bases from V and 7 bases from J; junction bases left unmatched: 8. Germline lookup yields CDR1 LGHDT and CDR2 YNNKEL (reference sequence). CDR3 sequence reads: CASSQGLATLGTQYF. The CDR3 bases are TGTGCCAGCAGCCAGGGACTAGCGACTTTGGGGACCCAGTACTTC.

This sequence joins TRBV24-1 and TRBJ1-5; no definite D call. The CDR3 is 15 residues long. With 4 bases removed from V and 3 bases from J, the gap between germline ends came to 12 bases. Germline V gene sequence: CDR1 KGHDR, CDR2 SFDVKD. CDR3 in DNA: TGTGCCACCAGTGACCGAAACAGTGTCAATCAGCCCCAGCATTTT. It is translated as CATSDRNSVNQPQHF.

The chain is built from TRBV5-4 and TRBJ2-3; 9 bases fit TRBD2. Looked up from germline, CDR1 is SGHNT and CDR2 is YYREEE (reference sequence). This CDR3 region has 16 residues. V lost 4 bases to trimming and J lost 4 bases; unmatched junction nucleotides: 10. This chain's CDR3 is CASSTKRGVVADTQYF. The CDR3 DNA sequence: TGTGCCAGCAGCACCAAGCGGGGGGTTGTCGCAGATACGCAGTATTTT.

This clone was detected once. This sequence joins TRBV6-5 and TRBJ2-2, with D possibly matching TRBD1 (7 bases). Trimming left V 6 bases short and J 7 bases short, with 18 bases between. Germline V gene data show CDR1 as MNHEY and CDR2 as SVGAGI. The CDR3 runs to 15 residues. The CDR3 loop reads CASSPAGGGVGELFF. CDR3 nucleotides: TGTGCCAGCAGCCCAGCTGGAGGGGGCGTCGGGGAGCTGTTTTTT.

The table lists this clone with a count of one. V is TRBV30 and J is TRBJ2-2, with 11 bases matching TRBD2. Germline CDR1 and CDR2: GTSNPN and SVGIG (reference sequence). The CDR3 is 15 residues long. Trimming cost V 1 base and J 5 bases; bases outside gene matches: 3. The CDR3 nucleotides are TGTGCCTGGAGTGAACTAGCGGGAGTTACCGGGGAGCTGTTTTTT. It encodes CAWSELAGVTGELFF.

In its sample, this clone was seen a few times. The chain links TRBV27 to TRBJ2-7; D is unresolved. CDR1 and CDR2 (germline): MNHEY, SMNVEV (reference sequence). The CDR3 is 11 residues long. The V and J ends lost 5 bases and 2 bases respectively, with 4 bases between them. The CDR3, as DNA: TGTGCCAGCAGTCCCACCTACGAGCAGTACTTC. It codes for CASSPTYEQYF.

The chain combines TRBV10-3 with TRBJ1-1; D might be TRBD1 (6 bases). Germline CDR1 reads ENHRY; CDR2 reads SYGVKD. V was trimmed by 0 bases and J by 5 bases, leaving 25 bases between them. This CDR3 has 19 residues. CDR3 loop: CAISESIPRVGNRETEAFF. The CDR3 DNA reads TGTGCCATCAGTGAGTCGATTCCGCGGGTCGGGAACAGGGAAACTGAAGCTTTCTTT.

The chain carries TRBV6-6 and TRBJ1-1; a possible D gene is TRBD1 (5 bases). Trimming stripped 6 bases from V and 0 bases from J, with 17 bases between. Per germline, CDR1 MNHNY and CDR2 SVGAGI (reference sequence). The CDR3 consists of 16 residues. The CDR3 nucleotides are TGTGCCAGCAGAAGGGGACCGGGAGGAATGAACACTGAAGCTTTCTTT. As protein: CASRRGPGGMNTEAFF.

The chain recombines TRBV21-1 with TRBJ2-7; TRBD2 reflects the table's D call only, with no check against the DNA. TRBV21-1 is an annotated pseudogene. There are 17 residues in the CDR3. This CDR3 is CASSKELRGGFSYEQYV. The CDR3 DNA sequence: TGTGCCAGCAGCAAAGAACTTCGGGGGGGGTTCTCCTACGAGCAGTACGTC.

The chain employs TRBV13 and TRBJ2-5, with 8 bases identical to TRBD2. This CDR3 is built from 15 residues. After removal of 5 bases from V and 5 bases from J, the junction contained 10 bases not matched to a gene. Germline values: CDR1 PRHDT, CDR2 FYEKMQ (reference sequence). CDR3 DNA: TGTGCCAGCAGCCGAGGCGGGGGGATGAAGGAGACCCAGTACTTC. Amino acids: CASSRGGGMKETQYF.

The chain carries TRBV6-6 and TRBJ1-2; D unresolved. Germline CDR1 reads MNHNY; CDR2 reads SVGAGI (reference sequence). The CDR3 is made up of 14 amino acids. V was clipped by 0 bases and J by 2 bases, with 7 bases between them. This CDR3 is CASSYSAPNYGYTF. The CDR3 nucleotides read TGTGCCAGCAGTTACTCGGCTCCAAACTATGGCTACACCTTC.

The chain uses TRBV10-3 and TRBJ2-5, with D tentatively TRBD2 (7 bases). This CDR3 is built from 19 residues. Germline CDR1 reads ENHRY; CDR2 reads SYGVKD. Trimming took off 6 bases at V and 5 bases at J, with 31 bases between the two ends. CDR3 sequence (DNA): TGTGCCATCAGCCTAGCCCGTGGGGCGGGGGCCCCCGTTCGCGAGACCCAGTACTTC. Translating it yields CAISLARGAGAPVRETQYF.

J is TRBJ2-1 and V is TRBV6-6, with a possible D match to TRBD2 (5 bases). Trimming shortened V by 7 bases and J by 4 bases, and 17 bases separated the two germline ends. The CDR3 contains 15 residues. Germline V gene sequence: CDR1 MNHNY, CDR2 SVGAGI (reference sequence). The CDR3 bases are TGTGCCAGCAAAAAAGTGGGAGACGGGTACAATGAGCAGTTCTTC. The encoded protein is CASKKVGDGYNEQFF.

The chain is built from TRBV7-9 and TRBJ2-1; TRBD2 agrees at 7 bases. Losses at the gene ends were 5 bases for V and 2 bases for J; bases not matched to a gene: 9. The CDR3 contains 16 residues. Per germline, CDR1 SEHNR and CDR2 FQNEAQ (reference sequence). The CDR3 bases are TGTGCCAGCAGCCGCCCGGCCCGGGGGGCCTACAATGAGCAGTTCTTC. It specifies CASSRPARGAYNEQFF.

In DNA, the CDR3 is TGCGCCAGCAGCTTGGACCGGGCAGATACGCAGTATTTT. Its protein is CASSLDRADTQYF. The chain joins TRBV5-1 to TRBJ2-3; D gene unclear. Trimming removed 0 bases at V and 4 bases at J, with 6 bases between. In germline, CDR1 is SGHRS, CDR2 YFSETQ. The CDR3 runs to 13 residues.

This sequence joins TRBV5-1 and TRBJ2-3; 11 bases line up with TRBD2. The V gene's germline CDR1 is SGHRS and CDR2 YFSETQ. CDR3 length: 16 amino acids. V lost 1 base to trimming and J lost 4 bases; unmatched junction nucleotides: 5. The CDR3 region is CASSLTLAGDADTQYF. Written as DNA, the CDR3 is TGCGCCAGCAGCTTGACACTAGCGGGAGACGCAGATACGCAGTATTTT.

This clone has a single count. The CDR3 is CASSSQGALETQYF. The CDR3 region has the DNA TGTGCCAGCTCATCTCAGGGCGCGCTGGAGACCCAGTACTTC. The chain is built from TRBV18 and TRBJ2-5, with a tentative D call TRBD1 (5 bases). V dropped 5 bases and J dropped 5 bases, with 15 bases sitting between them. Germline V gene data show CDR1 as KGHSH and CDR2 as LQKENI. This CDR3 has 14 amino acids.

The CDR3 spells CASSQVGRGTGSYEQYF. The CDR3 DNA sequence: TGTGCCAGCAGCCAAGTGGGTCGCGGGACCGGCTCCTACGAGCAGTACTTC. The chain has TRBV3-1 (or the pseudogene TRBV3-2) and TRBJ2-7, with a weak D call TRBD2 (6 bases). Germline lookup yields CDR1 LGHDT and CDR2 YNNKEL (reference sequence). This CDR3 is 17 amino acids long. V lost 1 base and J 0 bases, leaving 16 bases between the germline ends.